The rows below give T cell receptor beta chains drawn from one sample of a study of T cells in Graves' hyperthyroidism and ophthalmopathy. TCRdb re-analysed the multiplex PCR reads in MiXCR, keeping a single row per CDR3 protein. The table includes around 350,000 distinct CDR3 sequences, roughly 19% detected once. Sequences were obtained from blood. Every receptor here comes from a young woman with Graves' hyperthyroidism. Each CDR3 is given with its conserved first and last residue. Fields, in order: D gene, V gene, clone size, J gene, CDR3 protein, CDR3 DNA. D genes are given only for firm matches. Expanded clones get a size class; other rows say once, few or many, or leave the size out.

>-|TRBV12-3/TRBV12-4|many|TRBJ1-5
CASSLRGGPQHF
TGTGCCAGCAGCTTACGCGGGGGGCCCCAGCATTTT
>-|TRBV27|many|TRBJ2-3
CASSSWDRYYTQYF
TGTGCCAGCAGTTCCTGGGACCGCTACTATACGCAGTATTTT
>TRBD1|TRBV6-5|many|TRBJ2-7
CASHRDSLIYEQYF
TGTGCCAGCCACAGGGACAGCCTAATCTACGAGCAGTACTTC
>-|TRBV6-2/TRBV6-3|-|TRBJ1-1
CASSYLRTEAFF
TGTGCCAGCAGTTACCTAAGGACTGAAGCTTTCTTT
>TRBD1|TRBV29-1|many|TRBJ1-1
CSVSRTGGLNTEAFF
TGCAGCGTGAGCAGGACAGGGGGCTTGAACACTGAAGCTTTCTTT
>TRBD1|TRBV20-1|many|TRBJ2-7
CSASDRGGYEQYF
TGCAGTGCTTCGGACAGGGGGGGATACGAGCAGTACTTC
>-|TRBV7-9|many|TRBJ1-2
CASSLDHGYTF
TGTGCCAGCAGCTTAGATCACGGCTACACCTTC
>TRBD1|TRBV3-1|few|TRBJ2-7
CASSRERVRTGAYEQYF
TGTGCCAGCAGCCGCGAGAGGGTTCGGACAGGGGCCTACGAGCAGTACTTC
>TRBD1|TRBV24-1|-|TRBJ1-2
CATSSPRRQGEVGYTF
TGTGCCACCAGTTCCCCCCGTAGACAGGGGGAGGTAGGCTACACCTTC
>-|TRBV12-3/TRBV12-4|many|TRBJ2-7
CASSFGRSYEQYF
TGTGCCAGCAGCTTTGGGCGGAGCTACGAGCAGTACTTC
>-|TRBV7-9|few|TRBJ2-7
CASSGGLHSYEQYF
TGTGCCAGCAGCGGGGGCCTCCACTCCTACGAGCAGTACTTC
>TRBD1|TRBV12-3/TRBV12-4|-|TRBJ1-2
CASSFGTGGGYTF
TGTGCCAGCAGTTTCGGGACAGGGGGCGGCTACACCTTC
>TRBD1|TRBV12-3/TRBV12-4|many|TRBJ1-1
CASNSDRGSAFF
TGTGCCAGCAACTCGGACAGGGGTTCGGCTTTCTTT
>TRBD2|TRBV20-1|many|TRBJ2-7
CSAIGDYSYEQYF
TGCAGTGCTATCGGGGACTACTCCTACGAGCAGTACTTC
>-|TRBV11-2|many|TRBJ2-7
CASSLPGSLSYEQYF
TGTGCCAGCAGCTTACCAGGGTCCTTATCCTACGAGCAGTACTTC
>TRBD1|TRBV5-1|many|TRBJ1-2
CASSSTTTGRRGYTF
TGCGCCAGCAGCTCGACCACGACAGGGCGGCGAGGCTACACCTTC
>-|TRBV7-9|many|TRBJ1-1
CASSPTAWVFDTEAFF
TGTGCCAGCAGCCCGACGGCCTGGGTTTTCGACACTGAAGCTTTCTTT
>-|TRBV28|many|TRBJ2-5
CASSSIDRTQETQYF
TGTGCCAGCAGTTCGATCGACAGGACCCAAGAGACCCAGTACTTC
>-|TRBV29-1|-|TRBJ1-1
CSVEEGGDTEAFF
TGCAGCGTTGAAGAGGGAGGTGACACTGAAGCTTTCTTT
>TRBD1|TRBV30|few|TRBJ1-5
CAWAGQGMEPQHF
TGTGCCTGGGCCGGACAGGGGATGGAGCCCCAGCATTTT
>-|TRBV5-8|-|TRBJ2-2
CASSLLFGGELFF
TGTGCCAGCAGCCTCCTATTTGGCGGGGAGCTGTTTTTT
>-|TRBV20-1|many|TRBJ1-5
CSARAFNQPQHF
TGCAGTGCTAGAGCCTTCAATCAGCCCCAGCATTTT
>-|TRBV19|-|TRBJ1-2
CASSIGGWYGYTF
TGTGCCAGTAGTATCGGGGGATGGTATGGCTACACCTTC